One and the same sample provided the 14 T cell receptor beta chains below, sequenced in a study of early T cells in non-severe SARS-CoV-2 infection. TCRdb reprocessed the 5' RACE reads with MiXCR, giving one entry per CDR3 protein. The sample yields under 35,000 distinct CDR3 sequences, 5.5% to 7% seen once. Material for sequencing was whole blood. The receptors shown here come from an adult who was a healthcare worker with PCR-confirmed SARS-CoV-2 infection or an uninfected control (not recorded which).

The V and J genes are TRBV6-5 and TRBJ2-7; D may be TRBD1 (8 bases). The CDR3 is 15 residues long. V was pared by 1 base and J by 4 bases, with 14 bases between. Germline CDR1 and CDR2: MNHEY and SVGAGI. The CDR3 DNA reads as TGTGCCAGCAGTTACTTTACAGGGGGGGCATACGAGCAGTACTTC. This gives the protein CASSYFTGGAYEQYF.

The genes are TRBV6-6 and TRBJ1-2; D gene ambiguous. The CDR3 is 13 residues long. Trimming shortened V by 0 bases and J by 4 bases, and 6 bases separated the two germline ends. Germline CDR1 is MNHNY and CDR2 is SVGAGI (reference sequence). The CDR3 reads CASSYSSFYGYTF. In DNA, the CDR3 is TGTGCCAGCAGTTACTCGTCTTTCTATGGCTACACCTTC.

This clonotype was recorded at least ten times. The rearrangement joins TRBV30 to TRBJ2-2; D gene ambiguous. Trimming took 5 bases from V and 7 from J, leaving 17 bases between them. The germline V gene has CDR1 GTSNPN and CDR2 SVGIG (reference sequence). The CDR3 is 14 amino acids. The CDR3 here is CAWRDWRQGGELFF. The CDR3 nucleotides are TGTGCCTGGCGAGATTGGCGGCAAGGCGGGGAGCTGTTTTTT.

The sample holds many counts of this clonotype. The chain joins TRBV7-9 to TRBJ2-1, with 16 positions matching TRBD2. Germline CDR1 and CDR2: SEHNR and FQNEAQ (reference sequence). Unmatched junction bases numbered 5, after V lost 1 base and J lost 2 bases. The CDR3 has 19 amino acids. Here the CDR3 DNA reads TGTGCCAGCAGCTTAGTCCCGGGACTAGCGGGAGGGACCTACAATGAGCAGTTCTTC. It specifies CASSLVPGLAGGTYNEQFF. The full variable domain, rest sourced from reference TRBV7-9 and TRBJ2-1, is DTGVSQNPRHKITKRGQNVTFRCDPISEHNRLYWYRQTLGQGPEFLTYFQNEAQLEKSRLLSDRFSAERPKGSFSTLEIQRTEQGDSAMYLCASSLVPGLAGGTYNEQFFGPGTRLTVL.

In its sample, this clonotype was seen many times. The chain joins TRBV28 to TRBJ2-5; D call uncertain. CDR3 size: 13 residues. V was pared by 1 base and J by 1 base, with 4 bases between. The germline CDR1 and CDR2 sequences are MDHEN and SYDVKM. CDR3 in amino acids: CASSLYSQETQYF. The CDR3 DNA sequence: TGTGCCAGCAGTTTATACAGCCAAGAGACCCAGTACTTC.

At least ten counts were recorded for this clonotype. The V and J genes are TRBV29-1 and TRBJ2-1; possibly TRBD2 for D (6 bases). CDR3 length: 14 amino acids. V was clipped by 4 bases and J by 0 bases, with 10 bases between them. Germline-derived CDR1 and CDR2 are SQVTM and ANQGSEA. The CDR3 sequence is CSVVGTYSYNEQFF. CDR3 DNA: TGCAGCGTTGTAGGGACTTACTCCTACAATGAGCAGTTCTTC.

The rearrangement joins TRBV19 to TRBJ2-7; weak D call: TRBD1 (5 bases). Per germline, CDR1 LNHDA and CDR2 SQIVND (reference sequence). CDR3 length: 13 amino acids. Trimming took 4 bases from V and 10 from J, leaving 17 bases between them. CDR3 residues: CASSTGAGSRQYF. The CDR3 DNA reads TGTGCCAGTAGTACTGGGGCAGGGTCCCGCCAGTACTTC.

In its sample, this clonotype was seen a few times. The chain combines TRBV29-1 with TRBJ2-3, with D unclear. From germline, CDR1 is SQVTM and CDR2 ANQGSEA. Deletions cut 4 bases from V and 5 bases from J, with 16 bases between. This CDR3 spans 14 amino acids. The CDR3 spells CSVVLIGYGDTQYF. The CDR3, as DNA: TGCAGCGTTGTTCTTATAGGGTATGGAGATACGCAGTATTTT.

The V call is TRBV19, the J call TRBJ2-6, with 8 positions matching TRBD1. CDR3 length: 15 residues. Trimming removed 4 bases from V and 4 bases from J; junction bases left unmatched: 3. From germline, CDR1 is LNHDA and CDR2 SQIVND (reference sequence). The DNA for the CDR3 is TGTGCCAGTAGTACGACAGGGGCCGGGGCCAACGTCCTGACTTTC. This codes for CASSTTGAGANVLTF.

In its sample, this clonotype was seen a few times. This chain's CDR3 is CSVEDVGLIGQFF. The CDR3 DNA reads TGCAGCGTTGAAGACGTGGGGTTAATCGGGCAGTTCTTC. V and J are TRBV29-1 and TRBJ2-1; no firm D call. The CDR3 is 13 residues long. Trimming stripped 0 bases from V and 12 bases from J, with 15 bases between. CDR1 and CDR2 (germline): SQVTM, ANQGSEA.

This clonotype was seen repeatedly, ten times or more. The rearrangement links TRBV5-6 to TRBJ1-2; D uncertain. The CDR3 runs 14 residues. Germline V gives CDR1 SGHDT, CDR2 YYEEEE. V was trimmed by 5 bases and J by 7 bases, leaving 18 bases between them. DNA for the CDR3: TGTGCCAGCAGTTACATTGAGGGAAATGGTGGCTACACCTTC. This translates into CASSYIEGNGGYTF.

This clonotype appeared many times. The V gene is TRBV20-1, the J gene TRBJ2-5, with D perhaps matching TRBD2 (5 bases). V was cut by 3 bases and J by 5 bases, with 16 bases left in between. Germline V gene data show CDR1 as DFQATT and CDR2 as SNEGSKA (reference sequence). CDR3 length: 14 residues. In nucleotides, the CDR3 is TGCAGTGCTAGTCAACTACGTAGCGTCGAGACCCAGTACTTC. Its protein product is CSASQLRSVETQYF.

As DNA, the CDR3 is TGTGCCAGTAGTCCCGGCTCGCAGTCTCGTCAGCCCCAGCATTTT. Translation: CASSPGSQSRQPQHF. This rearrangement joins TRBV19 to TRBJ1-5, with unresolved D. V lost 5 bases to trimming and J lost 6 bases, with 17 bases between them. Germline-derived CDR1 and CDR2 are LNHDA and SQIVND (reference sequence). CDR3 length: 15 amino acids. Complete variable domain (other parts from reference TRBV19 and TRBJ1-5): DGGITQSPKYLFRKEGQNVTLSCEQNLNHDAMYWYRQDPGQGLRLIYYSQIVNDFQKGDIAEGYSVSREKKESFPLTVTSAQKNPTAFYLCASSPGSQSRQPQHFGDGTRLSIL.

This clonotype was detected ten times or more. This chain connects TRBV29-1 to TRBJ2-7; TRBD1 or TRBD2 may be the D gene (5 bases each). Deletions cut 6 bases from V and 0 bases from J, with 21 bases between. The CDR3 has 16 residues. The germline gives CDR1 SQVTM, CDR2 ANQGSEA. The CDR3, as DNA: TGCAGCGTCGTGGGGGTGGACGGCCCCAGCTCCTACGAGCAGTACTTC. It translates to CSVVGVDGPSSYEQYF.